This TCR beta chain was retrieved from a study of control samples from healthy donors and cancer patients. Trimming took 3 bases from V and 6 from J, leaving 16 bases between them. This CDR3 has 14 amino acids. In germline, CDR1 is SGHRS, CDR2 YFSETQ. Some clones are missing from TCRdb's copy, which holds only in-frame ones; the method was immunoSEQ multiplex PCR. The table has 230,000 or so clones, just under 95% seen once. Sequenced input: blood. The TCR was taken from a man aged 50 to 59 in good health. This chain joins TRBV5-1 and TRBJ2-7, with D unresolved. DNA for the CDR3: TGCGCCAGCAGCTCAGCCGGGCCTCGATTCGAGCAGTACTTC. The encoded protein is CASSSAGPRFEQYF.